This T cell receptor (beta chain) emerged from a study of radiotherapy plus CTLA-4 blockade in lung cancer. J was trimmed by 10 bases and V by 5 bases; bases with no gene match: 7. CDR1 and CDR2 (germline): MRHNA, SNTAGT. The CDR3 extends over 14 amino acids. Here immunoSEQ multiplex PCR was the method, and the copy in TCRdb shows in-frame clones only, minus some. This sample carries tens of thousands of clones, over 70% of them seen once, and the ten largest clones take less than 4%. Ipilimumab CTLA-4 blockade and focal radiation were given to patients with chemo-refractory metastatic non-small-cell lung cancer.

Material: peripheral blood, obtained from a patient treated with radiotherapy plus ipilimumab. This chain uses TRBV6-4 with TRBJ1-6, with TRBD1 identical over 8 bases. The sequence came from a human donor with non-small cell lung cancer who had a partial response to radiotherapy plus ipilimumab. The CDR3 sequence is CASSMTGDGSPLHF. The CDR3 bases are TGTGCCAGCAGTATGACAGGGGATGGGTCACCCCTCCACTTT.